Listed here are 26 T cell receptor beta chains from one sample, sequenced in a study of blood T cells in healthy people across ages. Alongside a J-beta primer mix, a sample-barcoded 5' primer served in a second PCR lasting about 7 to 12 cycles. From the 5' RACE reads, TCRdb called clonotypes with MiXCR, one entry per CDR3 protein. The profile covers about 640,000 distinct CDR3 sequences, with roughly 53% appearing a single time and over 35% taken by the ten largest. Input material: blood. These receptors came from a man between 60 and 75 years old in good health.

The CDR3 is CASRLGQGHYEQYF. As DNA, the CDR3 is TGTGCCAGCAGGCTGGGACAGGGACACTACGAGCAGTACTTC. The chain couples TRBV6-5 to TRBJ2-7; 9 bases match TRBD1. Per the germline V gene, CDR1 is MNHEY and CDR2 is SVGAGI. The CDR3 runs 14 residues. V shed 6 bases, J shed 3 bases, and the junction held 6 bases outside the gene matches.

This clonotype was recorded many times. J is TRBJ2-5 and V is TRBV5-6; D gene ambiguous. The CDR3 has 16 amino acids. The ends were cut back, 4 bases at V and 4 bases at J, with 20 bases in the middle. Germline V gives CDR1 SGHDT, CDR2 YYEEEE. CDR3 bases: TGTGCCAGCAGCGCCCCCTACATCGGCGCTCGAGAGACCCAGTACTTC. It yields the protein CASSAPYIGARETQYF. Looking up the rest from reference TRBV5-6 and TRBJ2-5 gives the full variable domain: DAGVTQSPTHLIKTRGQQVTLRCSPKSGHDTVSWYQQALGQGPQFIFQYYEEEERQRGNFPDRFSGHQFPNYSSELNVNALLLGDSALYLCASSAPYIGARETQYFGPGTRLLVL.

The CDR3 DNA reads as TGCGCCAGCAAACAGGGGTACGAGCAGTACTTC. This translates into CASKQGYEQYF. The genes are TRBV10-2 and TRBJ2-7; 7 positions agree with TRBD1. CDR1 WSHSY and CDR2 SAAADI come from the germline V gene. The CDR3 totals 11 residues. The ends lost 7 bases at V and 4 bases at J; junction bases unmatched: 1.

This clonotype came up a few times. CDR3 nucleotides: TGCAGCGTTGTCCTCGACGGAGCCTACGAGCAGTACTTC. This translates into CSVVLDGAYEQYF. The rearrangement uses TRBV29-1 and TRBJ2-4; D not resolved. The last part of the DNA fits TRBJ2-7 better; the J call may be wrong. Germline V gene data show CDR1 as SQVTM and CDR2 as ANQGSEA. This CDR3 contains 13 residues.

The J gene is TRBJ2-7, the V gene TRBV20-1, with TRBD1 matching over 9 bases. The germline V gene encodes CDR1 DFQATT and CDR2 SNEGSKA (reference sequence). The junction had 5 bases not matched to a gene; V was cut back by 1 base and J by 1 base. This CDR3 comprises 15 residues. The CDR3 DNA follows: TGCAGTGCTAGAGCTCCGGGACAGGGATCCTACGAGCAGTACTTC. This sequence encodes CSARAPGQGSYEQYF.

About this clonotype: One junction end does not reproduce the germline sequence, and a read error may be involved. The V gene is TRBV20-1, the J gene TRBJ2-6; tentative D call: TRBD1 (6 bases). This CDR3 is built from 19 residues. CDR1 and CDR2 from the germline V gene are DFQATT and SNEGSKA (reference sequence). The chain's CDR3 is CSARDHKGHGSSGASVLTF. For the CDR3, the DNA is TGCAGTGCTAGAGATCATAAGGGACACGGGTCCTCTGGGGCCAGCGTCCTGACTTTC.

The chain combines TRBV14 with TRBJ2-7, with TRBD1 identical over 7 bases. CDR1 and CDR2 (germline): SGHDN, FVKESK. Trimming at V came to 1 base and at J to 6 bases, leaving 3 bases not matched to a gene. The CDR3 extends over 13 amino acids. DNA for the CDR3: TGTGCCAGCAGCCAAGTGACAGGGACCGAGCAGTACTTC. It is translated as CASSQVTGTEQYF.

The J gene is TRBJ1-1, the V gene TRBV6-5; 7 nucleotides agree with TRBD1. CDR1 MNHEY and CDR2 SVGAGI come from the germline V gene. The V and J ends lost 11 bases and 0 bases, in that order; junction bases with no gene match: 6. The CDR3 has 13 amino acids. The CDR3 region has the DNA TGTGCCTCGGCGGGACAGATGAACACTGAAGCTTTCTTT. This gives the protein CASAGQMNTEAFF.

This clonotype was detected a few times. The CDR3, as DNA: TGTGCCAGCAGCGTAAATCGGTACAATGAGCAGTTCTTC. Translating gives CASSVNRYNEQFF. J is TRBJ2-1 and V is TRBV9; D remains unclear. The V end lost 1 base, the J end lost 4 bases, and 6 bases lay between the germline ends. This CDR3 is 13 amino acids long. Germline V gene data show CDR1 as SGDLS and CDR2 as YYNGEE.

This clonotype has a single count. The J gene is TRBJ2-1, the V gene TRBV28; 10 bases align to TRBD2. Germline V gene lookup returns CDR1 MDHEN and CDR2 SYDVKM. V dropped 5 bases and J dropped 8; count of bases not matched to a gene: 15. The CDR3 runs to 17 residues. The CDR3 region is CASSRVGLAGVVYEQFF. The CDR3 region has the DNA TGTGCCAGCAGTCGCGTGGGGCTAGCGGGGGTGGTCTATGAGCAGTTCTTC.

This rearrangement joins TRBV29-1 to TRBJ1-1; D possibly corresponds to TRBD1 (5 bases). The V and J ends lost 6 bases and 1 base respectively, with 12 bases between them. This CDR3 spans 13 amino acids. Germline V gene sequence: CDR1 SQVTM, CDR2 ANQGSEA. The CDR3 bases are TGCAGCGTCGGGGACGGAACGAACACTGAAGCTTTCTTT. Amino acids: CSVGDGTNTEAFF.

The J gene is TRBJ2-7, the V gene TRBV5-1; perhaps TRBD1 as D (6 bases). From germline, CDR1 is SGHRS and CDR2 YFSETQ. The CDR3 covers 14 residues. The ends were cut back, 4 bases at V and 3 bases at J, with 14 bases in the middle. CDR3 sequence reads: CASSQGSMGYEQYF. CDR3 DNA sequence: TGCGCCAGCAGCCAGGGGTCGATGGGCTACGAGCAGTACTTC.

This clonotype was recorded a few times. J is TRBJ2-5 and V is TRBV5-1, with D possibly being TRBD2 (5 bases). Germline CDR1 is SGHRS and CDR2 is YFSETQ. The CDR3 runs 15 residues. Trimming shortened V by 0 bases and J by 0 bases, and 9 bases separated the two germline ends. CDR3 amino acids: CASSLVGAYQETQYF. In DNA form, the CDR3 reads TGCGCCAGCAGCTTGGTGGGAGCGTACCAAGAGACCCAGTACTTC.

The J gene is TRBJ2-7, the V gene TRBV24-1, with D tentatively TRBD1 (5 bases). Trimming shortened V by 1 base and J by 9 bases, and 9 bases separated the two germline ends. Germline CDR1 reads KGHDR; CDR2 reads SFDVKD. The CDR3 covers 12 residues. The CDR3 bases are TGTGCCACCAGTGATTTAGGAGACAGGCAGTACTTC. This gives the protein CATSDLGDRQYF.

The chain carries TRBV7-8 and TRBJ2-1, with 8 bases identical to TRBD1. Germline V gives CDR1 SGHVS, CDR2 FQNEAQ. CDR3 length: 16 residues. With V trimmed by 7 bases and J by 0 bases, 8 bases remained unmatched. CDR3 DNA: TGTGCCAGCACCGAGCGACAGGGGCCCTCCTACAATGAGCAGTTCTTC. Its protein is CASTERQGPSYNEQFF.

Note on this clonotype: A single base separates this from a much larger clone, so it may be a read error. The chain combines TRBV7-9 with TRBJ2-7; D uncertain. The J call may not be correct, given that the DNA end is closer to TRBJ2-5. CDR1 is SEHNR, CDR2 FQNEAQ, per germline (reference sequence). This CDR3 spans 13 amino acids. In DNA, the CDR3 is TGTTCCAGCAGCTTATCTAAACAAGAGACCCAGTACTTC. Residues: CSSSLSKQETQYF.

J is TRBJ2-7 and V is TRBV6-5, with 11 nucleotides matching TRBD2. Germline values: CDR1 MNHEY, CDR2 SVGAGI. J lost 2 bases, V lost 0 bases, and 9 bases had no gene match. The CDR3 length is 18 residues. The chain's CDR3 is CASSYSWVGTSGTYEQYF. In nucleotides, the CDR3 is TGTGCCAGCAGTTACTCTTGGGTGGGGACTAGCGGCACCTACGAGCAGTACTTC.

There are a few counts of this clonotype. The CDR3, as DNA: TGTGCCAGCAGCCAGAGGGATACGCAGTATTTT. Its translation: CASSQRDTQYF. The chain is built from TRBV12-3 or TRBV12-4 and TRBJ2-3; D is unresolved. The CDR3 consists of 11 residues. Trimming stripped 6 bases from V and 6 bases from J, with 7 bases between.

This chain joins TRBV29-1 and TRBJ1-2; 9 bases line up with TRBD1. V was pared by 3 bases and J by 7 bases, with 3 bases of the junction left unmatched. The CDR3 has 12 amino acids. Germline CDR1 SQVTM, CDR2 ANQGSEA. CDR3 DNA sequence: TGCAGCGTTGAGGACAGGGGCTGTGGCTACACCTTC. It codes for CSVEDRGCGYTF.

The chain recombines TRBV12-3 or TRBV12-4 with TRBJ1-6; 8 nucleotides agree with TRBD1. This CDR3 has 16 residues. V was clipped by 7 bases and J by 10 bases; unmatched bases: 15. CDR3 bases: TGTGCCAGCACCCTCACAGGGGGAGGATCAGGATCACCCCTCCACTTT. Translation: CASTLTGGGSGSPLHF.

This clonotype was counted a single time. The V gene is TRBV6-5, the J gene TRBJ1-2, with TRBD1 matching 7 bases. Germline CDR1 reads MNHEY; CDR2 reads SVGAGI. Trimming at V came to 6 bases and at J to 8 bases, leaving 12 bases not matched to a gene. This CDR3 has 14 residues. For the CDR3, the DNA is TGTGCCAGCAGCACACTACAGGGGATGGTCGGCTACACCTTC. Translating it yields CASSTLQGMVGYTF.

The rearrangement links TRBV2 to TRBJ1-2, with 7 bases lining up with TRBD1. This CDR3 is built from 14 residues. Germline trimming cut 6 bases from V and 7 bases from J; bases unmatched to any gene: 11. Germline CDR1 reads SNHLY; CDR2 reads FYNNEI. The CDR3 nucleotides read TGTGCCAGCAGCCCCCGACAGGGTCATTCTGGCTACACCTTC. This codes for CASSPRQGHSGYTF.

This clonotype was found a few times. This chain uses TRBV6-5 with TRBJ2-3; TRBD2 matches at 10 bases. Germline lookup yields CDR1 MNHEY and CDR2 SVGAGI. The CDR3 runs 15 residues. V gave up 4 bases and J gave up 3 bases; unmatched junction bases: 4. The CDR3 nucleotides are TGTGCCAGCAGTTGGACTAGCGGCTTTACAGATACGCAGTATTTT. Residues: CASSWTSGFTDTQYF.

This chain joins TRBV6-6 and TRBJ2-3; TRBD1 matches at 8 bases. V trimming: 6 bases; J trimming: 4 bases; junction bases outside the gene matches: 12. This CDR3 has 16 amino acids. The germline V gene has CDR1 MNHNY and CDR2 SVGAGI (reference sequence). The CDR3 coding sequence is TGTGCCAGCAGACGAAAACGGGACAGGTCTCCAGATACGCAGTATTTT. This translates into CASRRKRDRSPDTQYF.

The chain is built from TRBV29-1 and TRBJ2-7; 7 bases align to TRBD2. The CDR3 length is 13 residues. Germline values: CDR1 SQVTM, CDR2 ANQGSEA. V lost 7 bases and J lost 2; bases outside the gene matches: 8. This CDR3 is CSAVGGFPYEQYF. The CDR3 DNA sequence: TGCAGCGCCGTGGGGGGGTTCCCCTACGAGCAGTACTTC.

A remark on this clonotype: The germline gene is not matched at one end of the junction; a read error may be the cause. The chain has TRBV3-1 and TRBJ2-5; 8 bases agree with TRBD2. Germline loops: CDR1 LGHDT, CDR2 YNNKEL (reference sequence). The CDR3 runs to 14 residues. CDR3 bases: TGTGCCAGTAGCCACGGCGGGGGGAGAGAGACCCAGTACTTC. Translated: CASSHGGGRETQYF.